The entry that follows covers one T cell receptor (beta chain) sequence. Time point denoted: pretreatment peripheral blood. The data were obtained in a study of PD-L1 blockade in urothelial cancer. Looked up from germline, CDR1 is MNHEY and CDR2 is SMNVEV (reference sequence). The CDR3 has 17 amino acids. Trimming cost V 3 bases and J 5 bases; bases outside gene matches: 7. The assay was immunoSEQ multiplex PCR, and TCRdb's table has in-frame clones only and misses some. The sample lists roughly 53,000 clones, around 88% occurring once. The V gene is TRBV27, the J gene TRBJ2-3; 14 positions agree with TRBD2. The clonotype was recovered from a woman aged 55-75 years with urothelial cancer. This specimen was PBMCs, taken around atezolizumab (anti-PD-L1) treatment. Written as DNA, the CDR3 is TGTGCCAGCAGTTTGGTAAGACTAGCGGGGGGGCAAGATACGCAGTATTTT. Translating it yields CASSLVRLAGGQDTQYF.